This TCR beta chain was captured by sequencing in a study of cytomegalovirus exposure and HLA in healthy donors listed by TCRdb under 2017. Describing the broader study: In an earlier analysis of about 560 of the donors, roughly 300 Gb of sequence data and 100 million or so unique TCR beta sequences from 150 million to 200 million T cells were reported. An early release that covered 640 HLA-typed donors contained approximately 300 gigabases of sequencing data and tens of millions of unique TCR sequences. Of the approximately 370 genotyped donors, approximately 81% were placed in the genetic ancestry cluster associated with self-reported Caucasian donors. The study was designed to test whether signatures of past pathogen exposure could be identified by cataloging public T cell receptors. The study profiled the T cell repertoires of hundreds of subjects by immunosequencing and related them to cytomegalovirus serostatus. In addition to the first cohort of around 670 subjects, a separate validation cohort of approximately 130 different subjects was used. To predict cytomegalovirus infection status, the study combined high-throughput TCR immunosequencing, statistical association of individual TCRs with disease status, and machine learning. A later analysis re-examined previously published TCR beta repertoires from more than 650 donors and added high-resolution HLA genotyping to investigate patterns of TCR occurrence. In the later analysis, no new phenotypic data were used to find candidate immune exposures; instead, reliance was placed on TCR beta sequences and their occurrence across donors. In an earlier analysis of a few hundred of the donors, high-throughput TCR beta sequencing was used to judge whether each TCR beta V gene segment behaved as functional or pseudogenic. Donor age, sex, ethnicity and CMV serostatus were collected together with the repertoire data. A later genetic analysis used genome-wide SNP genotypes for 398 of the 666 donors, treating that subset as a discovery cohort. All discovery cohort repertoires had been generated on a single sequencing platform. Class I and class II HLA loci were covered by the typing at four-digit resolution. The number of donors typed differed by locus, with about 629-630 for A, B, C, DRB1 and DQB1, around 500 for DQA1, 600 to 610 for DPA1, and around 430 for DPB1. A handful of DR-DQ haplotypes were handled as single units for association and clustering because linkage in the cohort was strong. Among some 400 genotyped donors of the cohort, an average of roughly 240,000 unique TCR beta nucleotide sequences were sequenced per donor, around 20% of them non-productive. Broader findings and caveats from the paper: Across donors, most TCR sequences were observed very rarely, whereas some public TCRs were present in many individuals. Compared with equally common non-associated chains, HLA-associated TCR beta chains in a later analysis were more clonally expanded and had lower generation probabilities. The 87-base-pair reads could not distinguish some IMGT-functional V segments, including TRBV6-2 and TRBV6-3, so those segments were excluded. A further reported finding was that TCR beta sequences accurately predicted the HLA-A and HLA-B alleles for most subjects in the first cohort. Assigning TCR associations to individual alleles was difficult when HLA alleles, especially DR and DQ, strongly co-occurred. In both the original and validation cohorts, the classifier was reported to diagnose cytomegalovirus status with high specificity and sensitivity. Compared with the roughly 710-donor mean, donors in an Asian-associated ancestry cluster had fewer N-insertions in productive TCRs, according to a later genetic analysis. In a later genetic analysis, a missense DCLRE1C variant was associated with V-gene and J-gene trimming of TCR beta chains, and the association was replicated in an independent cohort. At a false discovery rate of 0.05, a later analysis linked 16,000 or so TCR beta sequences to specific HLA alleles. A later analysis reported that several top co-occurrence clusters appeared linked to parvovirus B19, influenza, CMV and Epstein-Barr virus. It was suggested by the authors that the approach could potentially be generalized to other disease states and immunological phenotypes. Because counts were too low, about 15 rarely observed V segments, including chromosome 9 orphons, were left out of the earlier analysis of about 500 of the donors. A group of highly shared sequence variants was considered likely to be a technical artifact of the sequencing pipeline. Correlated functional status among segregating V segments might reflect linkage disequilibrium, but an unknown experimental factor could not be ruled out. A later analysis found that most CMV-associated TCR beta chains appeared HLA-restricted, with HLA associations seemingly driven largely by CMV exposure. The study gave a list of some 150 TCR beta chains associated with cytomegalovirus. In this cohort, only TCR beta chains were sequenced, and detectable features were limited by the absence of alpha or paired-chain data. In a later analysis, TCR association rates were found to vary across HLA loci, with the most associated TCRs seen for DRB1 alleles and the fewest for HLA-C alleles. For the cohort, immune exposure information was limited to CMV serostatus. A few of the identified cytomegalovirus-associated TCR beta chains were confirmed in vitro to be specific for cytomegalovirus antigens. Because some donors lacked HLA typing at each locus, the association tests relied only on the typed subset. In an earlier analysis of more than 500 of the donors, most TCR beta V segments appeared in productive rearrangements about 87% or about 30% of the time, broadly matching IMGT annotations. Sequencing depth was assumed to be roughly uniform across donors in the presence/absence analyses, though that assumption may not hold.

The method behind the library was the immunoSEQ multiplex PCR assay. The multiplex PCR relied on a mix of 60 forward primers for TCR Vbeta segments and 13 reverse primers for TCR Jbeta segments. Amplification of the CDR3 region of rearranged TCR beta genes was performed with a multiplex PCR assay on genomic DNA. Amplified TCR beta libraries were sequenced as 87-base-pair reads on the Illumina HiSeq System. Under the source paper's analysis protocol: Across the 640 or so repertoires, a later analysis counted roughly 77 million unique TCR beta chains, about 10 million of which were shared by at least two donors. A nearest-neighbor algorithm error-corrected the raw reads and collapsed the reads into unique sequences, merging closely related sequences to remove PCR and sequencing errors. V, D and J gene segments were assigned by aligning CDR3 sequences to IMGT reference sequences. Each retained sequence needed at least a six-nucleotide match to both a V gene segment and a J gene segment. A rearrangement counted as productive if the CDR3 had no stop codons and remained in frame with V and J, and every other rearrangement counted as non-productive. Following IMGT convention, CDR3 was defined as the stretch from the second conserved V-encoded cysteine to the conserved J-encoded phenylalanine. The earlier analysis of some 580 of the donors excluded any sequence lacking an unambiguous match to a single V gene segment. An earlier analysis of 587 of the donors called V segments functional above 56.7% productive rearrangements and segregating when the between-donor standard deviation exceeded 5%. To diagnose cytomegalovirus status from the catalog of TCR beta chain sequences, a statistical classification framework was built. V and J gene assignment, in a later analysis, came from comparing TCR nucleotide sequences with IMGT/GENE-DB human TR gene sequences. Using the TCRdist pipeline, a later analysis assigned CDR3 sequences along with most-parsimonious VDJ recombination scenarios. A later analysis defined each TCR beta chain by its CDR3 amino acid sequence plus V-gene family, and excluded reads lacking a unique V-gene family. A later analysis removed 500 to 650 highly shared, low-generation-probability nucleotide sequences to deal with suspected cross-contamination and a sequencing artifact. In a later analysis, a clonal expansion index was calculated for each public chain from normalized within-repertoire ranks of inferred template counts. In a later analysis, generation probabilities were computed using a VDJ recombination model fitted to out-of-frame rearrangements, and the results were checked against IGoR. In a later analysis, hypergeometric tests were used to score TCR-TCR, TCR-HLA and TCR-CMV co-occurrence, with a repertoire-size bias correction applied to TCR pairs. False discovery rates were estimated in a later analysis by permuting HLA or CMV assignments 20 times. In a later analysis, co-occurring TCRs were grouped with DBSCAN, and TCRdist sequence similarity was added when clustering was performed within HLA-allele-positive subsets. Repertoires with fewer than 30,000 or more than 120,000 public chains were left out of co-occurrence clustering, as were five repertoires with anomalous nucleotide sharing. Sourced from immuneACCESS, this table was stored by TCRdb with only in-frame sequences that have V and J called. A share of the clones is absent; for the studies checked, an unresolved V gene accounts for under half, and the remainder has no known explanation. V and J calls and clone size are given by that table; D and trimming were obtained from the DNA. This sample holds 150,000 or so clones; roughly four fifths were observed only once. The ten largest clonotypes hold about 2.9% of the sample.

With regard to this clone: No antigen is known for it. The record has no base qualities; no much larger clone is one base away.

The cohort comprised several hundred healthy bone marrow donors. All cohort members were sampled while nominally healthy, although unrecorded immune exposures were likely present. The donor tested CMV seropositive, placing the donor among the 250 to 350 seropositive members of the cohort. Each donor provided a peripheral blood sample, and peripheral blood mononuclear cells were used for TCR beta sequencing. The Qiagen DNeasy Blood Extraction Kit was used to extract genomic DNA from the blood cell samples. Based on the germline V gene, the CDR1 and CDR2 sequences are SGHTA and FQGTGA. Measured from the cysteine to the phenylalanine, the CDR3 is 13 residues long. Of all the DNA, just the CDR3 is kept, 39 bases in frame from base 1. V sheds 1 base and J sheds 4 bases, leaving 8 bases between their ends.

This clonotype originated in a man aged 40-49 years in good health and CMV-seropositive. Sequenced input: PBMCs. The chain couples TRBV7-3 to TRBJ2-7, with the D gene not confidently named. DNA sequence: TGTGCCAGCAGCTTAAACCCCGGTTACGAGCAGTACTTC. Translation gives CASSLNPGYEQYF.